This TCR beta chain originates from a study of blood T cell repertoires in COVID-19. Individuals aged 18 to 89 years were recruited from about two dozen US areas. Per the authors' pipeline: Nucleated cell number was recorded as an estimate derived from reference gene primer amplification. Sequencing used immunoSEQ multiplex PCR; TCRdb keeps in-frame clones, though not all of them. V and J calls and clone size are those listed in that table; D and trimming were worked out from the DNA. The data hold around 190,000 clones, with approximately 90% observed a single time. The sample was PBMCs or T cells enriched from blood (not recorded which). The source of this sequence is a man aged 18 to 29 with acute COVID-19.

CDR3 nucleotides: TGTGCCAGTAAGACCGGACTAGCACACACCGGGGAGCTGTTTTTT. Translating it yields CASKTGLAHTGELFF. This sequence joins TRBV19 and TRBJ2-2, with TRBD2 matching 8 bases. The length of the CDR3 is 15 residues. Germline V gene lookup returns CDR1 LNHDA and CDR2 SQIVND (reference sequence). J lost 3 bases, V lost 7 bases, and 7 bases had no gene match.